This TCR beta chain came from a study of regulatory T cells in long-lasting Graves disease. General observations from the study: Favoring TRBV28, TRBJ1-2 and TRBJ2-5 was a feature seen in persistent disease. Sample size, which was small, may have reduced accuracy.

Stated time point: newly diagnosed GD, antithyroid drugs for less than 3 months. Isolated PBMC RNA provided the starting material for the TCR library. The CDR3 extends over 15 residues, inclusive of both ends. The germline V gene has CDR1 SEHNR and CDR2 FQNEAQ (reference sequence). Researchers made TCR beta libraries by using iRepertoire HTBI primers and running Arm-PCR on CDR3 regions. In the authors' workflow: Sequenced samples collectively carried 55 to 80 TRBV and some 15 TRBJ segments. TCRdb processed the multiplex PCR reads anew with MiXCR; each CDR3 protein has one entry. TCRdb assigned the V and J calls; the authors' analysis was not used. The table shows about 500,000 distinct CDR3 sequences, with 15% to 20% occurring only once. Of note for this clonotype: The target antigen is unknown. This clone may be a read error of a much larger clone one base away. As the CDR3 is not closed by the conserved phenylalanine or tryptophan, this likely results from a read error. Because the CDR3's place on the DNA is in doubt, the DNA is left out and the CDR3 is given as listed by TCRdb.

The sample also formed part of further work on T cells in Graves' hyperthyroidism and ophthalmopathy. As that study records: A lack of ophthalmopathy progression within 18 months defined stable Graves' hyperthyroidism.

This clonotype originated in a man between 40 and 49 years old with Graves disease. The source material was peripheral blood mononuclear cells (PBMCs), sampled at new diagnosis, from a patient treated with antithyroid drugs. The chain employs TRBV7-9 and TRBJ1-2; TRBD1 reflects the table's D call only, with no check against the DNA. The CDR3: CASSSKDRGRVIDTL.